This paragraph covers one T cell receptor beta chain sequence. Its antigen is as yet unknown. This entry belongs to a study of cytomegalovirus exposure and HLA in healthy donors. Study-wide results and limits: There were some public TCRs occurring in many donors, but most TCR sequences were rare. CMV antigen specificity of three CMV-associated chains was confirmed in vitro. Beyond CMV serostatus, there was no information to go on about immune exposure. TRBV6-2, TRBV6-3 and some other V segments were unresolvable in 87-base-pair reads.

The PCR was carried out with 60 Vbeta primers and 13 Jbeta primers. Profiling relied on immunoSEQ multiplex PCR, and the TCRdb table lists in-frame clones only, not all of them. Here the sample spans roughly 100,000 clones, more than 75% being singletons. Trimming left V 8 bases short and J 2 bases short, with 20 bases between. CDR1 is SNHLY and CDR2 is FYNNEI in the germline V gene. This CDR3 has 16 amino acids. Sequenced: PBMCs. V is TRBV2 and J is TRBJ2-3, with D perhaps TRBD1 or TRBD2 (5 bases each). This TCR came from a woman between 18 and 30 years old in good health and CMV-seropositive. The CDR3 region is CASRGGSGAHTDTQYF. Here the CDR3 DNA reads TGTGCCAGCCGTGGGGGATCTGGGGCCCACACAGATACGCAGTATTTT.